Listed here are 18 T cell receptor beta chains from one sample, sequenced in a study of cytomegalovirus exposure and HLA in healthy donors. Primers: 60 Vbeta forward and 13 Jbeta reverse. Using immunoSEQ multiplex PCR, the repertoire was profiled, and TCRdb retains in-frame clones only, with some absent. Of 150,000 to 200,000 clones listed, about three quarters were seen once; the top ten hold roughly 3.7%. The sample consisted of PBMCs. Source of these receptors: a woman in her fifties or sixties in good health and CMV-seropositive.

Only a few counts were recorded for this clone. This chain links TRBV7-8 with TRBJ1-5; D might be TRBD1 (5 bases). V shed 4 bases and J shed 3 bases, with 13 bases lying between them. This CDR3 comprises 15 residues. The germline V gene has CDR1 SGHVS and CDR2 FQNEAQ. The CDR3 DNA reads as TGTGCCAGCAGCTCCCAGGGAGGTCTCAATCAGCCCCAGCATTTT. Translated, it gives CASSSQGGLNQPQHF.

The rearrangement joins TRBV7-3 to TRBJ1-1; D remains unclear. CDR1 SGHTA and CDR2 FQGTGA come from the germline V gene. V was clipped by 5 bases and J by 3 bases, with 13 bases between them. This CDR3 region has 14 residues. The CDR3 region is CASSPGIGDTEAFF. Here the CDR3 DNA reads TGTGCCAGCAGCCCCGGGATTGGGGACACTGAAGCTTTCTTT. Full variable domain (missing parts from reference TRBV7-3 and TRBJ1-1): GAGVSQTPSNKVTEKGKYVELRCDPISGHTALYWYRQSLGQGPEFLIYFQGTGAADDSGLPNDRFFAVRPEGSVSTLKIQRTERGDSAVYLCASSPGIGDTEAFFGQGTRLTVV.

V usage is TRBV9 and J usage is TRBJ2-1; TRBD2 agrees at 15 bases. CDR1 and CDR2 from the germline V gene are SGDLS and YYNGEE. Unmatched junction bases numbered 6, after V lost 4 bases and J lost 7 bases. This CDR3 is built from 16 residues. CDR3 coding DNA: TGTGCCAGCAGCCCGAAGGGACTAGCGGGAGGTAATGAGCAGTTCTTC. As protein: CASSPKGLAGGNEQFF.

This clone was seen a handful of times. The J gene is TRBJ2-5, the V gene TRBV2; D is perhaps TRBD1 (6 bases). This CDR3 spans 13 amino acids. Trimming took off 4 bases at V and 1 base at J, with 7 bases between the two ends. Per the germline V gene, CDR1 is SNHLY and CDR2 is FYNNEI. The CDR3 sequence: CASSVDSQETQYF. The CDR3 region has the DNA TGTGCCAGCAGTGTGGACAGCCAAGAGACCCAGTACTTC.

V and J are TRBV6-1 and TRBJ2-5; 15 nucleotides match TRBD2. Looked up from germline, CDR1 is MNHNS and CDR2 is SASEGT. Trimming took 6 bases from V and 5 from J; bases not matched to a gene: 10. CDR3 length: 17 amino acids. The CDR3 region is CASSENSGTSGRETQYF. Written as DNA, the CDR3 is TGTGCCAGCAGCGAAAACTCCGGGACTAGCGGGAGGGAGACCCAGTACTTC.

The chain couples TRBV5-8 to TRBJ2-7, with 7 nucleotides matching TRBD1. Looked up from germline, CDR1 is SGHTS and CDR2 is YDEGEE. This CDR3 contains 15 residues. The V segment lost 0 bases and the J segment 2 bases; nucleotides outside the gene matches: 5. The DNA of the CDR3 is TGTGCCAGCAGCTTGGATCGGGACAGTACCTACGAGCAGTACTTC. Translated: CASSLDRDSTYEQYF.

V is TRBV28 and J is TRBJ2-7, with no clear D. Germline V gene lookup returns CDR1 MDHEN and CDR2 SYDVKM. V lost 6 bases and J 3 bases, leaving 12 bases between the germline ends. The CDR3 is 13 residues long. CDR3 in amino acids: CASSDTNLYEQYF. In DNA, the CDR3 is TGTGCCAGCAGCGACACCAACCTCTACGAGCAGTACTTC.

This clone turned up a few times. The V call is TRBV9, the J call TRBJ2-7; TRBD1 aligns across 7 bases. Germline CDR1 and CDR2: SGDLS and YYNGEE. The CDR3 has 14 amino acids. V was clipped by 1 base and J by 5 bases; unmatched bases: 6. For the CDR3, the DNA is TGTGCCAGCAGCGTAAGAGGGGGCGTCCACGAGCAGTACTTC. As protein: CASSVRGGVHEQYF.

V is TRBV6-1 and J is TRBJ2-1; TRBD2 matches 7 bases. This CDR3 has 15 amino acids. With 6 bases clipped from V and 2 bases from J, the junction kept 7 bases outside the gene matches. The V gene's germline CDR1 is MNHNS and CDR2 SASEGT. The CDR3 nucleotides are TGTGCCAGCAGACCCGGGGGGACTACCTACAATGAGCAGTTCTTC. This encodes CASRPGGTTYNEQFF.

V gene TRBV5-4 combines with J gene TRBJ2-3, with TRBD1 matching over 7 bases. The CDR3 is 16 amino acids. From germline, CDR1 is SGHNT and CDR2 YYREEE (reference sequence). With 1 base clipped from V and 2 bases from J, the junction kept 7 bases outside the gene matches. The CDR3, as DNA: TGTGCCAGCAGCTTGTCCGGGACAGCCTCCACAGATACGCAGTATTTT. It encodes CASSLSGTASTDTQYF.

The genes are TRBV9 and TRBJ2-6; TRBD1 might be the D (5 bases). Trimming pared 3 bases from V and 0 bases from J, leaving 10 bases between. Germline loops: CDR1 SGDLS, CDR2 YYNGEE. The CDR3 spans 16 residues. CDR3 residues: CASSGGLHSGANVLTF. As DNA, the CDR3 is TGTGCCAGCAGCGGGGGCCTTCACTCTGGGGCCAACGTCCTGACTTTC.

The chain couples TRBV7-2 to TRBJ1-2; D not resolved. Germline CDR1 is SGHTA and CDR2 is FQGNSA. The CDR3 has 13 residues. With 5 bases removed from V and 7 bases from J, the gap between germline ends came to 14 bases. The CDR3 spells CASSPRLEGGYTF. The DNA for the CDR3 is TGTGCCAGCAGCCCCCGTTTGGAGGGTGGCTACACCTTC.

The V and J genes are TRBV30 and TRBJ2-7; 10 nucleotides align to TRBD1. Germline CDR1 and CDR2: GTSNPN and SVGIG (reference sequence). The CDR3 contains 13 residues. With V trimmed by 0 bases and J by 11 bases, 7 bases remained unmatched. The CDR3 DNA reads as TGTGCCTGGAGTGTAGGACAGGGGGGTGTTGAGTACTTC. Protein: CAWSVGQGGVEYF.

This clone was recorded a few times. The V gene is TRBV5-1, the J gene TRBJ2-2; tentative D call: TRBD2 (5 bases). Trimming pared 1 base from V and 0 bases from J, leaving 7 bases between. This CDR3 comprises 15 residues. The V gene's germline CDR1 is SGHRS and CDR2 YFSETQ. CDR3 amino acids: CASSLRAANTGELFF. CDR3 nucleotide sequence: TGCGCCAGCAGCTTGAGAGCGGCGAACACCGGGGAGCTGTTTTTT.

This chain links TRBV7-6 with TRBJ2-7; D may be TRBD2 (5 bases). Trimming stripped 5 bases from V and 4 bases from J, with 30 bases between. The CDR3 is 19 residues long. Germline CDR1 reads SGHVS; CDR2 reads FNYEAQ. Here the CDR3 reads CASSTTPLAPSQRSYEQYF. In nucleotides, the CDR3 is TGTGCCAGCAGCACAACCCCCCTAGCTCCAAGTCAGAGGTCTTACGAGCAGTACTTC.

The chain recombines TRBV11-3 with TRBJ2-3; 7 bases line up with TRBD1. Germline V gene sequence: CDR1 SGHNT, CDR2 YENEEA. This CDR3 spans 14 amino acids. V shed 5 bases and J 0 bases; nucleotides not matched to a gene: 2. This CDR3 is CASSPGQSTDTQYF. CDR3 sequence (DNA): TGTGCCAGCAGCCCGGGACAGAGCACAGATACGCAGTATTTT.

The table lists this clone with many counts. The chain uses TRBV2 and TRBJ1-5, with D hard to call. The CDR3 has 12 residues. CDR1 and CDR2 from the germline V gene are SNHLY and FYNNEI. The V end lost 2 bases, the J end lost 11 bases, and 10 bases lay between the germline ends. The CDR3, as DNA: TGTGCCAGCAGTGAAAACTCGGAGGCCCAGCATTTT. Protein product: CASSENSEAQHF. The full variable domain, completed using reference TRBV2 and TRBJ1-5, is EPEVTQTPSHQVTQMGQEVILRCVPISNHLYFYWYRQILGQKVEFLVSFYNNEISEKSEIFDDQFSVERPDGSNFTLKIRSTKLEDSAMYFCASSENSEAQHFGDGTRLSIL.

This clone has a single count. The CDR3 loop reads CASRAGLDYGYTF. The CDR3 DNA is TGTGCCAGCAGGGCAGGGTTGGACTATGGCTACACCTTC. The rearrangement links TRBV2 to TRBJ1-2; D might be TRBD1 (5 bases). The CDR3 is 13 amino acids. Per the germline V gene, CDR1 is SNHLY and CDR2 is FYNNEI. Deletions cut 6 bases from V and 3 bases from J, with 11 bases between. Drawing the rest from reference TRBV2 and TRBJ1-2, the complete variable domain is EPEVTQTPSHQVTQMGQEVILRCVPISNHLYFYWYRQILGQKVEFLVSFYNNEISEKSEIFDDQFSVERPDGSNFTLKIRSTKLEDSAMYFCASRAGLDYGYTFGSGTRLTVV.